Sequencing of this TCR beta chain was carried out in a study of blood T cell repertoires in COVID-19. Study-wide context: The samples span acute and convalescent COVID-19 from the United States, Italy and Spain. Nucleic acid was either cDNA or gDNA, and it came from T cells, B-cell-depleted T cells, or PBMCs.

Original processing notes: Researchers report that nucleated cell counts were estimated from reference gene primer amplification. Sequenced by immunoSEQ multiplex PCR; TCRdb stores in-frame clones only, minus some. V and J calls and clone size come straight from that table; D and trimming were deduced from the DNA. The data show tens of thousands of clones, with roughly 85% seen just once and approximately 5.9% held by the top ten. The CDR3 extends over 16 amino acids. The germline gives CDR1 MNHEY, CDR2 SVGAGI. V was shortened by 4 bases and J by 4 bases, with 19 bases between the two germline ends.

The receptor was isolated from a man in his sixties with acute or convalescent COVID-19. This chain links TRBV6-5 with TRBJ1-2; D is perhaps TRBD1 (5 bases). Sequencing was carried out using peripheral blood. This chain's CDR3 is CASSSTDREWVYGYTF. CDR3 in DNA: TGTGCCAGCAGTTCCACCGACAGAGAGTGGGTCTATGGCTACACCTTC.